This T cell receptor (beta chain) was captured by sequencing in a study of cytomegalovirus exposure and HLA in healthy donors. About the research overall: A previous analysis identified approximately 110 million unique TCR beta sequences derived from 180 million or so T cells.

V lost 5 bases and J lost 5, with 7 bases in between. CDR3 length: 12 residues. CDR1 and CDR2 from the germline V gene are SGHAT and FQNNGV. The PCR made use of 60 Vbeta and 13 Jbeta primers. Some clones are missing from TCRdb's copy, which holds only in-frame ones; the method was immunoSEQ multiplex PCR. Of 150,000 to 200,000 clones in the sample, over 70% were seen once. The sample consisted of PBMCs. The receptor's source is a man aged 45-60 years in good health and CMV-seronegative. This chain uses TRBV11-2 with TRBJ2-1, with unresolved D. The CDR3: CASSHANNEQFF. The CDR3 region has the DNA TGTGCCAGCAGCCACGCGAACAATGAGCAGTTCTTC.